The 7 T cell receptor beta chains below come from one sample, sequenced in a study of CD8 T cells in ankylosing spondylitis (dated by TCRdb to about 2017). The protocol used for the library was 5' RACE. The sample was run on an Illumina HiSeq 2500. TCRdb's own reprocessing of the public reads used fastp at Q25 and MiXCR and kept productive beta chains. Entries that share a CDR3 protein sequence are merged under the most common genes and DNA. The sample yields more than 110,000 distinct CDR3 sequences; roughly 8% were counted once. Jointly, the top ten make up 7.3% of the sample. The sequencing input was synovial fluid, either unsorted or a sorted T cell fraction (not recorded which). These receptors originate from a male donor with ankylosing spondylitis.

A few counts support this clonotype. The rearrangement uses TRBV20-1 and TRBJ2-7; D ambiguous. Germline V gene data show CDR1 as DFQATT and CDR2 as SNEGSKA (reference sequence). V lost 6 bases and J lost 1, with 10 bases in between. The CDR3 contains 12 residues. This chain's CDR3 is CSATRRSYEQYF. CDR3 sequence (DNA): TGCAGTGCGACGAGGCGGTCCTACGAGCAGTACTTC.

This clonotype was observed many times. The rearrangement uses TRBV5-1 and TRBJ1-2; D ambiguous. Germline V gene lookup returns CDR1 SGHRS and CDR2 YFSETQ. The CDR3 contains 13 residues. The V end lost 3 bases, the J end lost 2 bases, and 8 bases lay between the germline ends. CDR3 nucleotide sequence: TGCGCCAGCAGCTCGGACGGGAACTATGGCTACACCTTC. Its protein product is CASSSDGNYGYTF.

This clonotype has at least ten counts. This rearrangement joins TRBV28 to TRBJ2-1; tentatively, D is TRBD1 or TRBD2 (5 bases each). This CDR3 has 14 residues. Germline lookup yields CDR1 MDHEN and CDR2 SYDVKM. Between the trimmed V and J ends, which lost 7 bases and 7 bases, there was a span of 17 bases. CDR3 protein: CASTGRSRVNEQFF. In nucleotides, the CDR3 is TGTGCCAGCACGGGACGGAGTCGGGTAAATGAGCAGTTCTTC.

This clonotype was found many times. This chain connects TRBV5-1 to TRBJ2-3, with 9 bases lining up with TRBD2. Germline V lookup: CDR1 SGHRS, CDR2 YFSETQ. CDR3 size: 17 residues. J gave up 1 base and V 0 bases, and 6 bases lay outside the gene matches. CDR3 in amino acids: CASSLGILAGGTDTQYF. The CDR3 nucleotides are TGCGCCAGCAGCTTGGGCATACTAGCGGGCGGCACAGATACGCAGTATTTT.

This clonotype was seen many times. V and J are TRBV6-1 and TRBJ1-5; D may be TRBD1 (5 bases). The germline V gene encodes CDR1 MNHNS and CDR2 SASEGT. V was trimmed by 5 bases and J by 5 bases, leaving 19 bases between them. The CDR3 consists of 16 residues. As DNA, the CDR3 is TGTGCCAGCAGTCCAGGGCGGGGAGGTTTACATCAGCCCCAGCATTTT. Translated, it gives CASSPGRGGLHQPQHF.

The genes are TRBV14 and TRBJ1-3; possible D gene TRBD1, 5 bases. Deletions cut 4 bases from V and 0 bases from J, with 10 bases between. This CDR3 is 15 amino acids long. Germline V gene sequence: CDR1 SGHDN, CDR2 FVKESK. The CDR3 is CASSRGAVSGNTIYF. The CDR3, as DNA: TGTGCCAGCAGCCGGGGCGCTGTCTCTGGAAACACCATATATTTT.

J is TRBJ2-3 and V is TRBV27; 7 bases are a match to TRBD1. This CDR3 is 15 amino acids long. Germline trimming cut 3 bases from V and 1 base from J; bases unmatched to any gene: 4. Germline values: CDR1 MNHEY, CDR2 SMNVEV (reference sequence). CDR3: CASSFKGAGTDTQYF. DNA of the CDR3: TGTGCCAGCAGTTTTAAGGGGGCCGGCACAGATACGCAGTATTTT.